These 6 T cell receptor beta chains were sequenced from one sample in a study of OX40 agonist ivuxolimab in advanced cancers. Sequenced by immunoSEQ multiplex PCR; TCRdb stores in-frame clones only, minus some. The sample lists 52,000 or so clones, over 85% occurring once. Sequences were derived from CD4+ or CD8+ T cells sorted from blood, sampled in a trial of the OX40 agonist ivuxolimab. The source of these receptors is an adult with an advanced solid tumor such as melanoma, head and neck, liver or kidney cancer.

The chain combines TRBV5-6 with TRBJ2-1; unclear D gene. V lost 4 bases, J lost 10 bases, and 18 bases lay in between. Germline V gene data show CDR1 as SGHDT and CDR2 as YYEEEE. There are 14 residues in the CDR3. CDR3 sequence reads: CASSVAGRMREQFF. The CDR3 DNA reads TGTGCCAGCAGCGTGGCTGGGCGTATGAGGGAGCAGTTCTTC.

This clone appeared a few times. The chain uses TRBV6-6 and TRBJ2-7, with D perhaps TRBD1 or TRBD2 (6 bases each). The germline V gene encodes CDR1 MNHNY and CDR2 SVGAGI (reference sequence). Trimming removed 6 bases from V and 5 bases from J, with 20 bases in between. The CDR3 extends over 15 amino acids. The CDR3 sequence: CASRAAGHSRDEQYF. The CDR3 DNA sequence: TGTGCCAGCAGGGCTGCGGGACACTCCCGGGACGAGCAGTACTTC.

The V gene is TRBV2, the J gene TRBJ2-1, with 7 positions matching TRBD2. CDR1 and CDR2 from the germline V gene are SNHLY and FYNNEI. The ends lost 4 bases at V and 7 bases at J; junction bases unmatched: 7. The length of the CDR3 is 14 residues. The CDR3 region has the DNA TGTGCCAGCAGTGGGGCGGGAGTTATAAATGAGCAGTTCTTC. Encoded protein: CASSGAGVINEQFF.

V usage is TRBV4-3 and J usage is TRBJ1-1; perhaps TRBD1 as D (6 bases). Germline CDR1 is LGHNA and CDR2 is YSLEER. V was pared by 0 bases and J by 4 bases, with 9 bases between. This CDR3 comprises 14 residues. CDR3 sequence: CASSQEPGATEAFF. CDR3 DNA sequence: TGCGCCAGCAGCCAAGAACCAGGGGCCACTGAAGCTTTCTTT.

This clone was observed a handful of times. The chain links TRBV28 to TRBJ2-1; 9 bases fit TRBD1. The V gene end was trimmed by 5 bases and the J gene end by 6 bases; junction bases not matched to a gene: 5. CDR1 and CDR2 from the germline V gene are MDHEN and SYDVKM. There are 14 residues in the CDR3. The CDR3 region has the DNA TGTGCCAGCAGTACGACGACAGGGGGCAATGAGCAGTTCTTC. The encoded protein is CASSTTTGGNEQFF.

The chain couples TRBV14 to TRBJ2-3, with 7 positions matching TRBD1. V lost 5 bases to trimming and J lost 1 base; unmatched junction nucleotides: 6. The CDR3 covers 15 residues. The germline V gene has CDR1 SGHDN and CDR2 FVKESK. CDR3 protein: CASSATGARTDTQYF. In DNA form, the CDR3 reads TGTGCCAGCAGCGCCACAGGGGCGCGCACAGATACGCAGTATTTT.